Presented here are 32 T cell receptor beta chains from one specimen sequenced in a study of T cells after yellow fever vaccination. Using its own MiXCR run on the 5' RACE reads, TCRdb lists one record per CDR3 protein. This table holds over 150,000 distinct CDR3 sequences, approximately 6.2% found once. The sample here was CD4+ T cells sorted from PBMCs, taken on the day of the first yellow fever vaccination. The receptors were sampled from a man between 18 and 29 years old who received the YFV17D yellow fever vaccine.

V and J are TRBV18 and TRBJ2-1; 15 bases are shared with TRBD2. Germline lookup yields CDR1 KGHSH and CDR2 LQKENI. The CDR3 totals 16 residues. The ends lost 5 bases at V and 8 bases at J; junction bases unmatched: 7. The CDR3 DNA follows: TGTGCCAGCTCAGGGACTAGCGGGGGGTCTCGGTATGAGCAGTTCTTC. As protein: CASSGTSGGSRYEQFF.

This chain connects TRBV12-3 or TRBV12-4 to TRBJ2-7; 8 bases fit TRBD1. The CDR3 covers 17 residues. The J segment lost 3 bases and the V segment lost 3 bases, leaving 13 bases of the junction unmatched. In DNA, the CDR3 is TGTGCCAGCAGTTTGTTTCTCCGGACAGGGAAAATCTACGAGCAGTACTTC. Translation gives CASSLFLRTGKIYEQYF.

This clonotype was detected only a few times. DNA of the CDR3: TGTGCCAGCAGTTCCGCCCCAAGCGGGGCCTCCTACGAGCAGTACTTC. Encoded protein: CASSSAPSGASYEQYF. This rearrangement joins TRBV6-2 or TRBV6-3 to TRBJ2-7, with TRBD2 matching over 7 bases. With 4 bases clipped from V and 0 bases from J, the junction kept 9 bases outside the gene matches. Germline assignment: CDR1 MNHEY and CDR2 SVGEGT. This CDR3 has 16 amino acids.

On this clonotype itself: The junction departs from germline at one end; a sequencing error may be responsible. The chain carries TRBV5-1 and TRBJ1-2, with D unclear. The CDR3 contains 14 residues. Germline V lookup: CDR1 SGHRS, CDR2 YFSETQ. The CDR3 here is CASSSVPGQAAWDF. In DNA, the CDR3 is TGCGCCAGCAGCTCCGTCCCGGGCCAGGCGGCGTGGGACTTC.

On this clonotype: One base away lies a much larger clone, so this may be a sequencing read error. V and J are TRBV6-6 and TRBJ1-5; D remains ambiguous. CDR1 is MNHNY and CDR2 is SVGAGI in the germline V gene (reference sequence). The CDR3 has 13 residues. CDR3 sequence (DNA): TGTGCCAGCAGTTACGGGCTGGATCAGCTCCAGCATTTT. Protein: CASSYGLDQLQHF.

The gene calls are TRBV19 and TRBJ2-7, with 8 bases lining up with TRBD1. The CDR3 totals 15 residues. The germline V gene has CDR1 LNHDA and CDR2 SQIVND (reference sequence). Trimming removed 2 bases from V and 0 bases from J; junction bases left unmatched: 3. The CDR3, as DNA: TGTGCCAGTAGTATACCGGGACAGGTCTCCTACGAGCAGTACTTC. Its protein product is CASSIPGQVSYEQYF.

A note on this clonotype: This may arise from a read error, as a much more abundant clone is one base away. The rearrangement joins TRBV12-3 or TRBV12-4 to TRBJ1-1; D uncertain. The CDR3 spans 11 residues. V was cut by 4 bases and J by 5 bases, with 5 bases left in between. The CDR3 loop is CASSWSTEAFF. CDR3 nucleotides: TGTGCCAGCAGTTGGTCTACTGAAGCTTTCTTT.

The chain has TRBV7-2 and TRBJ2-1, with D uncertain. From germline, CDR1 is SGHTA and CDR2 FQGNSA. Trimming cost V 6 bases and J 0 bases, with 12 bases left between them. The CDR3 has 15 residues. CDR3 DNA: TGTGCCAGCAGTCTAGACCGAAACTCCTACAATGAGCAGTTCTTC. Translating gives CASSLDRNSYNEQFF.

This sequence joins TRBV7-2 and TRBJ2-7; no clear D gene. With 5 bases removed from V and 2 bases from J, the gap between germline ends came to 13 bases. The CDR3 contains 14 residues. The germline CDR1 and CDR2 sequences are SGHTA and FQGNSA. The CDR3 spells CASSPDPLAYEQYV. The CDR3 DNA sequence: TGTGCCAGCAGCCCAGACCCGCTAGCCTACGAGCAGTACGTC.

This clonotype has ten or more counts. The chain carries TRBV7-3 and TRBJ2-3; TRBD1 matches at 8 bases. The V gene's germline CDR1 is SGHTA and CDR2 FQGTGA. The CDR3 is 16 residues long. V lost 5 bases to trimming and J lost 6 bases; unmatched junction nucleotides: 13. The CDR3, as DNA: TGTGCCAGCAGCACCCAGGGGGCGCGACCGTCCGATACGCAGTATTTT. It codes for CASSTQGARPSDTQYF.

This clonotype was detected a few times. This chain connects TRBV12-3 or TRBV12-4 to TRBJ2-4; 10 positions agree with TRBD2. CDR3 length: 17 residues. V lost 6 bases, J lost 1 base, and 9 bases stayed unmatched. The CDR3 bases are TGTGCCAGCAGCTTCTGGAGGGGACTAGCGGCCAAAAACATTCAGTACTTC. Translation gives CASSFWRGLAAKNIQYF.

In its sample, this clonotype was seen many times. An end of the junction differs from the germline gene, which may be a read error. The chain recombines TRBV2 with TRBJ2-2; TRBD1 matches 7 bases. This CDR3 region has 13 residues. Germline assignment: CDR1 SNHLY and CDR2 FYNNEI. The CDR3, as DNA: TGTGCCAGCAGCGAAGGGACAGTCGGGGAGCTGTTTTTT. Protein: CASSEGTVGELFF.

The sample holds many counts of this clonotype. The chain couples TRBV2 to TRBJ1-2; the D is unclear. V gave up 7 bases and J gave up 5 bases, with 17 bases separating them. The germline gives CDR1 SNHLY, CDR2 FYNNEI. The CDR3 has 14 amino acids. CDR3 residues: CASKTKMGIYGYTF. The CDR3 DNA is TGTGCCAGCAAAACCAAAATGGGCATATATGGCTACACCTTC.

V is TRBV5-6 and J is TRBJ1-1; tentatively, D is TRBD1 (5 bases). V gave up 2 bases and J gave up 6 bases, with 14 bases separating them. Germline V CDR1 and CDR2: SGHDT, YYEEEE. The CDR3 length is 14 residues. CDR3 sequence: CASSFGLRGAEAFF. CDR3 coding DNA: TGTGCCAGCAGCTTCGGTCTAAGGGGTGCTGAAGCTTTCTTT.

This clonotype was seen ten or more times. The V gene is TRBV29-1, the J gene TRBJ1-1, with D unclear. From germline, CDR1 is SQVTM and CDR2 ANQGSEA. V lost 6 bases and J 1 base, leaving 3 bases between the germline ends. This CDR3 has 10 residues. CDR3 bases: TGCAGCGTGCAGAACACTGAAGCTTTCTTT. Protein product: CSVQNTEAFF.

V gene TRBV3-1 combines with J gene TRBJ2-2; 9 nucleotides match TRBD1. With 5 bases clipped from V and 7 bases from J, the junction kept 14 bases outside the gene matches. This CDR3 region has 17 residues. Germline loops: CDR1 LGHDT, CDR2 YNNKEL (reference sequence). The CDR3, as DNA: TGTGCCAGCAGCTCCTCGACCGGGACAGGGTATGGCGGGGAGCTGTTTTTT. Translating it yields CASSSSTGTGYGGELFF.

This clonotype has at least ten counts. The rearrangement links TRBV5-1 to TRBJ2-4; 7 bases match TRBD1. Trimming at V came to 0 bases and at J to 1 base, leaving 4 bases not matched to a gene. Germline CDR1 is SGHRS and CDR2 is YFSETQ. The CDR3 covers 16 residues. CDR3 sequence reads: CASSLDRGTAKNIQYF. The CDR3, as DNA: TGCGCCAGCAGCTTGGACAGGGGAACGGCCAAAAACATTCAGTACTTC.

This clonotype was found many times. V is TRBV7-9 and J is TRBJ2-2; D is possibly TRBD1 (6 bases). Germline CDR1 is SEHNR and CDR2 is FQNEAQ (reference sequence). The CDR3 is 15 residues long. Trimming cost V 5 bases and J 1 base, with 11 bases left between them. The CDR3 loop reads CASSPGHLNTGELFF. The CDR3 DNA sequence: TGTGCCAGCAGCCCGGGACATTTGAACACCGGGGAGCTGTTTTTT.

The sample holds a few counts of this clonotype. The chain couples TRBV12-3 or TRBV12-4 to TRBJ1-1; tentatively, D is TRBD1 (5 bases). V shed 0 bases and J shed 1 base, with 6 bases lying between them. The CDR3 length is 14 residues. The CDR3 region is CASSLADTNTEAFF. In nucleotides, the CDR3 is TGTGCCAGCAGTTTAGCGGACACGAACACTGAAGCTTTCTTT.

The V gene is TRBV2, the J gene TRBJ1-5, with D possibly TRBD1 on 5 matching bases. Trimming removed 7 bases at V and 0 bases at J, with 10 bases between. Germline CDR1 and CDR2: SNHLY and FYNNEI. The CDR3 is 14 residues long. CDR3 DNA: TGTGCCAGCAATGGACACAATAGCAATCAGCCCCAGCATTTT. Its protein product is CASNGHNSNQPQHF.

The J gene is TRBJ2-3, the V gene TRBV6-5, with 15 bases lining up with TRBD2. CDR1 and CDR2 (germline): MNHEY, SVGAGI. The CDR3 has 17 residues. After removal of 6 bases from V and 2 bases from J, the junction contained 6 bases not matched to a gene. CDR3 in amino acids: CASRIGLAGGLTDTQYF. CDR3 sequence (DNA): TGTGCCAGCAGAATAGGACTAGCGGGGGGGCTCACAGATACGCAGTATTTT.

This clonotype was counted many times. The rearrangement uses TRBV28 and TRBJ2-3, with D uncertain. CDR1 MDHEN and CDR2 SYDVKM come from the germline V gene. The CDR3 is 18 residues long. V was trimmed by 7 bases and J by 0 bases, leaving 23 bases between them. CDR3 sequence: CASTGPRGHHKSTDTQYF. Here the CDR3 DNA reads TGTGCCAGCACGGGCCCTCGAGGCCACCACAAAAGCACAGATACGCAGTATTTT.

This clonotype has ten or more counts. The J gene is TRBJ2-1, the V gene TRBV7-8; D remains unclear. The CDR3 consists of 15 residues. Germline CDR1 reads SGHVS; CDR2 reads FQNEAQ. V lost 5 bases and J 8 bases, leaving 19 bases between the germline ends. CDR3 sequence reads: CASSLTLYGIHEQFF. The CDR3 DNA is TGTGCCAGCAGCCTGACCCTTTATGGGATACATGAGCAGTTCTTC.

This clonotype was found a few times. J is TRBJ2-7 and V is TRBV5-6; no firm D call. CDR1 and CDR2 from the germline V gene are SGHDT and YYEEEE. Trimming cost V 0 bases and J 6 bases, with 16 bases left between them. The CDR3 has 15 residues. This chain's CDR3 is CASSLVVQYHSEQYF. CDR3 DNA: TGTGCCAGCAGCTTGGTAGTTCAGTACCATTCCGAGCAGTACTTC.

At least ten counts were recorded for this clonotype. The rearrangement joins TRBV20-1 to TRBJ2-5; 13 bases align to TRBD2. This CDR3 comprises 16 residues. Germline values: CDR1 DFQATT, CDR2 SNEGSKA (reference sequence). Trimming cost V 5 bases and J 4 bases; bases outside gene matches: 10. The DNA for the CDR3 is TGCAGTGCTCCCCCACTAGCGGGGGGGCGTAGAGAGACCCAGTACTTC. This codes for CSAPPLAGGRRETQYF.

To note about this clonotype: A much bigger clone sits one base away, suggesting this may be a read error. The chain has TRBV29-1 and TRBJ2-1, with D tentatively TRBD1 or TRBD2 (5 bases each). Trimming shortened V by 6 bases and J by 6 bases, and 18 bases separated the two germline ends. The CDR3 runs 14 residues. Germline CDR1 reads SQVTM; CDR2 reads ANQGSEA. The CDR3 coding sequence is TGCAGCGTCGACGGGACGGTGGCGTCCAATGAGCAGTTCTTC. Protein product: CSVDGTVASNEQFF.

In the case of this clonotype: With a much larger clone just one base away, this may be a read error. The chain links TRBV7-2 to TRBJ2-3; TRBD2 aligns across 8 bases. Germline-derived CDR1 and CDR2 are SGHTA and FQGNSA. The CDR3 sequence is 16 residues long. V trimming: 5 bases; J trimming: 6 bases; junction bases outside the gene matches: 13. The CDR3 loop reads CTSSRSASGGSDTQYF. Written as DNA, the CDR3 is TGTACCAGCAGCCGTTCCGCCAGCGGGGGCTCCGATACGCAGTATTTT.

A few counts support this clonotype. The rearrangement links TRBV6-1 to TRBJ1-5; D is ambiguous. Trimming stripped 5 bases from V and 4 bases from J, with 9 bases between. The CDR3 spans 13 residues. Germline CDR1 reads MNHNS; CDR2 reads SASEGT. The chain's CDR3 is CASSPRYNQPQHF. Written as DNA, the CDR3 is TGTGCCAGCAGTCCTCGTTATAATCAGCCCCAGCATTTT.

This clonotype was recorded at least ten times. The rearrangement joins TRBV5-1 to TRBJ2-3; perhaps TRBD1 as D (5 bases). The germline V and J ends were trimmed by 1 base and 5 bases, with 8 bases remaining between them. The CDR3 covers 13 residues. Germline CDR1 reads SGHRS; CDR2 reads YFSETQ. The CDR3: CASSLQGEDTQYF. For the CDR3, the DNA is TGCGCCAGCAGCTTGCAGGGTGAAGATACGCAGTATTTT.

This clonotype has ten or more counts. The rearrangement links TRBV7-3 to TRBJ1-5; weak D call: TRBD1 (5 bases). The ends were cut back, 2 bases at V and 8 bases at J, with 7 bases in the middle. CDR3 size: 12 residues. Per germline, CDR1 SGHTA and CDR2 FQGTGA. In DNA, the CDR3 is TGTGCCAGCAGCTTAGGGGGGAAGCCCCAGCATTTT. Its protein product is CASSLGGKPQHF.

This clonotype was found many times. The chain couples TRBV5-5 to TRBJ1-3; no clear D. The CDR3 totals 15 residues. Germline CDR1 and CDR2: SGHKS and YYEKEE (reference sequence). Trimming pared 4 bases from V and 0 bases from J, leaving 11 bases between. CDR3 region: CASSPDPHSGNTIYF. DNA for the CDR3: TGTGCCAGCAGCCCCGACCCTCACTCTGGAAACACCATATATTTT.

This clonotype was picked up a small number of times. This chain's CDR3 is CASIRGRGANVLTF. The CDR3 bases are TGTGCCAGCATCCGGGGGCGCGGGGCCAACGTCCTGACTTTC. The chain has TRBV7-9 and TRBJ2-6; D may match TRBD1 or TRBD2 (6 bases each). This CDR3 contains 14 residues. The germline V gene encodes CDR1 SEHNR and CDR2 FQNEAQ (reference sequence). Trimming left V 7 bases short and J 4 bases short, with 11 bases between.